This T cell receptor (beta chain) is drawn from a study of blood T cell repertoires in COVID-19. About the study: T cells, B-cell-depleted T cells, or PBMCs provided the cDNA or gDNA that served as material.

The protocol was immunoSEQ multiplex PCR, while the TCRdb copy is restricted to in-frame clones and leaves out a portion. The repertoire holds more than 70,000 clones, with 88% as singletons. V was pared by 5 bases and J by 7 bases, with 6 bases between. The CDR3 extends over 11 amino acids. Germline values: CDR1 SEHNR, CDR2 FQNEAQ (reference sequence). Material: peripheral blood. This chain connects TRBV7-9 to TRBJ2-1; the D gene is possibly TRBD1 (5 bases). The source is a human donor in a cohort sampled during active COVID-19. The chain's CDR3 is CASSRQNEQFF. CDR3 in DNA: TGTGCCAGCAGCCGACAGAATGAGCAGTTCTTC.